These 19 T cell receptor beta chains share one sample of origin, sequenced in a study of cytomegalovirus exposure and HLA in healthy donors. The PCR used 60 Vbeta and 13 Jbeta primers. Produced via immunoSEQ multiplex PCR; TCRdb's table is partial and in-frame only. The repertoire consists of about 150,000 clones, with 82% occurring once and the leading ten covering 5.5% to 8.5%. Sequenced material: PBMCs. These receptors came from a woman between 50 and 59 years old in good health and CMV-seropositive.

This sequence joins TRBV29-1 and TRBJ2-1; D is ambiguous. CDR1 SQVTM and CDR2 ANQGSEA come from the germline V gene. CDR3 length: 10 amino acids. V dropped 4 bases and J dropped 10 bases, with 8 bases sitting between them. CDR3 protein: CSVGGREQFF. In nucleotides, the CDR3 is TGCAGCGTTGGAGGAAGAGAGCAGTTCTTC.

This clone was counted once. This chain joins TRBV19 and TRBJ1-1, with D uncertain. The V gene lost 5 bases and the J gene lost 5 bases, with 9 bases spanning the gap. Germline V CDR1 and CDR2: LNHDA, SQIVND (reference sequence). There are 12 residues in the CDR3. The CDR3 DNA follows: TGTGCCAGTAGTGGCCACAGTACTGAAGCTTTCTTT. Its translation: CASSGHSTEAFF.

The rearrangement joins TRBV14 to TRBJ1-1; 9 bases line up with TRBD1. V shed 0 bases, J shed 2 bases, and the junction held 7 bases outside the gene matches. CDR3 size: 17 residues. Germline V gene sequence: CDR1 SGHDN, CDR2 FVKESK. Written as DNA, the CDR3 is TGTGCCAGCAGCCAAGAGTTGTTGGGACAGGGCAACACTGAAGCTTTCTTT. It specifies CASSQELLGQGNTEAFF.

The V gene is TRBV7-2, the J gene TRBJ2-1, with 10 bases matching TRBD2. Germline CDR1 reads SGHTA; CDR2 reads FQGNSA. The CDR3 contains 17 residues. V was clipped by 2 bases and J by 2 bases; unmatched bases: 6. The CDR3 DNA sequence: TGTGCCAGCAGCTTAAGGACCACTAGCGGGACCTACAATGAGCAGTTCTTC. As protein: CASSLRTTSGTYNEQFF.

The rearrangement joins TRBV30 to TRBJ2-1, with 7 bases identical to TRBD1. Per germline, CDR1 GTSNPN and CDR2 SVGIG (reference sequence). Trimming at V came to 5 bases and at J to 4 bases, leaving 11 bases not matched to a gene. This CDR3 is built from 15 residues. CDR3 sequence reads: CAWGRGLVSYNEQFF. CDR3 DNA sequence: TGTGCCTGGGGAAGGGGGCTGGTAAGTTACAATGAGCAGTTCTTC.

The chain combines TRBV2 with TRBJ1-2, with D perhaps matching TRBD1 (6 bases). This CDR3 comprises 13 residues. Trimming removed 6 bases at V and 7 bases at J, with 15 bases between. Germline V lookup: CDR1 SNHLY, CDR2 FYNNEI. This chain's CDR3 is CASSGGQMGGYTF. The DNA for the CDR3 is TGTGCCAGCAGCGGAGGACAGATGGGTGGCTACACCTTC.

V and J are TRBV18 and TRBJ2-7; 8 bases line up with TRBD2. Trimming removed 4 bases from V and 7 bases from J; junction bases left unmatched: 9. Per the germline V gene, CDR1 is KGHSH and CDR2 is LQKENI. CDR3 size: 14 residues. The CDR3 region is CASSLLAGQGEQYF. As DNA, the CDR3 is TGTGCCAGCTCACTTCTAGCGGGTCAGGGGGAGCAGTACTTC.

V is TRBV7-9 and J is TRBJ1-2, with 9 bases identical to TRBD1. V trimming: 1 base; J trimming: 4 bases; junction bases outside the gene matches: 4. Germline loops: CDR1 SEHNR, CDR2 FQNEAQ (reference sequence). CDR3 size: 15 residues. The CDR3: CASSLGATGGYGYTF. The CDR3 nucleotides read TGTGCCAGCAGCTTAGGGGCGACAGGGGGCTATGGCTACACCTTC.

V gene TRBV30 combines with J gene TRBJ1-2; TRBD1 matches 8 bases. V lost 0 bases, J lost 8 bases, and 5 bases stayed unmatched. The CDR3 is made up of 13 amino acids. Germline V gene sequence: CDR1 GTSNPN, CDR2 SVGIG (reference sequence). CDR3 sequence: CAWSVARGLGYTF. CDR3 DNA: TGTGCCTGGAGTGTGGCCAGGGGGCTCGGCTACACCTTC.

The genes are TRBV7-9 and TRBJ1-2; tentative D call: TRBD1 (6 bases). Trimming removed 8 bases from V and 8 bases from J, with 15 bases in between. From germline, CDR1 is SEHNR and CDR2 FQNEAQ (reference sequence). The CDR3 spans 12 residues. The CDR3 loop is CASGRAGEGYTF. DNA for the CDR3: TGTGCCAGCGGCAGGGCAGGGGAAGGCTACACCTTC.

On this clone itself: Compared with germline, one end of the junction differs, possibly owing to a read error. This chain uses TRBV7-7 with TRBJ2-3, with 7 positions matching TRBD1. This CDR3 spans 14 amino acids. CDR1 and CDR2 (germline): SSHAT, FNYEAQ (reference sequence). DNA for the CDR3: TGTGCTAGCATCCGGACAGGTCCCACAGATACGCAGTATTTT. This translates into CASIRTGPTDTQYF.

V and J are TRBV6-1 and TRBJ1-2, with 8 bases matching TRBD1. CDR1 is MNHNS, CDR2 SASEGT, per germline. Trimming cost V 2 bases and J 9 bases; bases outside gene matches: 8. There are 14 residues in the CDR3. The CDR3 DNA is TGTGCCAGCAGTGAACCGGGACAGGCTTTCCGCTACACCTTC. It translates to CASSEPGQAFRYTF.

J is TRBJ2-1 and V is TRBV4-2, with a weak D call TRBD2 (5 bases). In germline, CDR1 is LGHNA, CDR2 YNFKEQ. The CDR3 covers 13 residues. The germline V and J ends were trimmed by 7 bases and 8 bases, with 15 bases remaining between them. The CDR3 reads CASTRTPGDEQFF. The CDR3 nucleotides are TGTGCCAGCACCCGGACTCCGGGCGATGAGCAGTTCTTC.

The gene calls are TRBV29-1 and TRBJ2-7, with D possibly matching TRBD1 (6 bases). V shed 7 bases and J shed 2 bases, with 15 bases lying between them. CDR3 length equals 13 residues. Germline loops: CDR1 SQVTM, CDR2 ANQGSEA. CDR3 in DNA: TGCAGCGGATCCGGGACAAACACCTACGAGCAGTACTTC. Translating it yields CSGSGTNTYEQYF.

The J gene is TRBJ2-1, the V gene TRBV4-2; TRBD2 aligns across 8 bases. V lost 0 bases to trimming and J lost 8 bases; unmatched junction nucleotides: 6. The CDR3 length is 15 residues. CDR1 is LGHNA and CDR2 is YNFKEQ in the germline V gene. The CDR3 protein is CASSQESGGLYEQFF. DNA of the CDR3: TGTGCCAGCAGCCAAGAATCGGGGGGGTTGTATGAGCAGTTCTTC.

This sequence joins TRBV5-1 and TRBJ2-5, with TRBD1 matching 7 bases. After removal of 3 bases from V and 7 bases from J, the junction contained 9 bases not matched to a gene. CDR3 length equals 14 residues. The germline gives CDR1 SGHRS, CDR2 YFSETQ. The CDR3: CASSSDRASGTQYF. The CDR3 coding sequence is TGCGCCAGCAGCTCCGACAGGGCGAGCGGGACCCAGTACTTC.

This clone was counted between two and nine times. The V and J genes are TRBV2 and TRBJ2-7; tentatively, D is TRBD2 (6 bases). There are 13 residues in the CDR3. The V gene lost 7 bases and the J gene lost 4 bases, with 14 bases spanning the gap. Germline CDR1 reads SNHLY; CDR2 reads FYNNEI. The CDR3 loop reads CASKGDGGYEQYF. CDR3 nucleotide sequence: TGTGCCAGCAAAGGGGACGGGGGATACGAGCAGTACTTC.

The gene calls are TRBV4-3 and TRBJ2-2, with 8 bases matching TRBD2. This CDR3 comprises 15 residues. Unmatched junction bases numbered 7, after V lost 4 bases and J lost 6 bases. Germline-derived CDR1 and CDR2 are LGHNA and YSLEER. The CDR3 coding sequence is TGCGCCAGCAGCCCCCGTGCCGGGAGGGCCGGGGAGCTGTTTTTT. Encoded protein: CASSPRAGRAGELFF.

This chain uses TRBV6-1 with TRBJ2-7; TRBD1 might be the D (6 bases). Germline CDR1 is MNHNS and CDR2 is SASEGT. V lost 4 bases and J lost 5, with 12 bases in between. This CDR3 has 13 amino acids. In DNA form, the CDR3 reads TGTGCCAGCAGTGGGGTCAGGGGACACGAGCAGTACTTC. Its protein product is CASSGVRGHEQYF.